This TCR beta chain was sequenced for a study of T-cell memory formation after mild COVID-19. General observations from the study: The SARS-CoV-2 specificity of second-wave clones reaching peak at day 37 remained unverified.

The CDR3 contains 13 residues. Germline CDR1 MNHNS, CDR2 SASEGT. V gave up 6 bases and J gave up 0 bases, with 6 bases separating them. In its sample, this clonotype was seen a few times. The target antigen is unknown. The authors produced TCR alpha and TCR beta cDNA libraries with sample barcodes and UMIs by 5'RACE using constant-segment primers. TCRdb reprocessed the 5' RACE reads with MiXCR, giving one entry per CDR3 protein. Here the sample spans hundreds of thousands of distinct CDR3 sequences, around 8% being singletons. The J gene is TRBJ1-3, the V gene TRBV6-1; no clear D. The clonotype originates from a man younger than 35 who had mild COVID-19 (a few samples of this study predate the infection). Cell type and time point are not known. The sample taken for sequencing was PBMCs or a T cell subset sorted from them (not recorded which). The CDR3 here is CASRTSSGNTIYF. CDR3 DNA: TGTGCCAGCAGGACCAGCTCTGGAAACACCATATATTTT.